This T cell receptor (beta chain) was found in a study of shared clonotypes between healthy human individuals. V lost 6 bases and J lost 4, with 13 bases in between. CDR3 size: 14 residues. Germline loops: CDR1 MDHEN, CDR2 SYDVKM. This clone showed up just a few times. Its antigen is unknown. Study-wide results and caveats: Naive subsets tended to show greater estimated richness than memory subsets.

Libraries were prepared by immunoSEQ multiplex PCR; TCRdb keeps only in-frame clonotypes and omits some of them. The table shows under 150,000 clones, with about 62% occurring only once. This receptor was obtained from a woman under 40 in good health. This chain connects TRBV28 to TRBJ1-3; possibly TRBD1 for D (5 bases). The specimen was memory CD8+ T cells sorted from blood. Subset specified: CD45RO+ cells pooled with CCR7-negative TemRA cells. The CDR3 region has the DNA TGTGCCAGCAGACGACAGAACTTCGGAAACACCATATATTTT. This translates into CASRRQNFGNTIYF.